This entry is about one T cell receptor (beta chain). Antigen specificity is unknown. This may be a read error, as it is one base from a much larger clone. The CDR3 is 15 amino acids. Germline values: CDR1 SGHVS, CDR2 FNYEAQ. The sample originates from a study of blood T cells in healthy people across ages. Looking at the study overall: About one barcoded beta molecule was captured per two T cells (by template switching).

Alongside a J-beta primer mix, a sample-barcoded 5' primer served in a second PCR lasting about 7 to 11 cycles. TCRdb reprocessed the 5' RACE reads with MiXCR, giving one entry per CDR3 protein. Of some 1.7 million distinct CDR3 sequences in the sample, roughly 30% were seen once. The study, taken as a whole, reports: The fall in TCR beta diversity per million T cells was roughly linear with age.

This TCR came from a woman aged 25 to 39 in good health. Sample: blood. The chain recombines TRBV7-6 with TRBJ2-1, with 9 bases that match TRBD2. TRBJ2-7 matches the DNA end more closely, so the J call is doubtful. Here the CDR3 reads CASSSRAGGYNEQYF. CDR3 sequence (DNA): TGTGCCAGCAGCTCGCGAGCGGGGGGATACAATGAGCAGTACTTC.